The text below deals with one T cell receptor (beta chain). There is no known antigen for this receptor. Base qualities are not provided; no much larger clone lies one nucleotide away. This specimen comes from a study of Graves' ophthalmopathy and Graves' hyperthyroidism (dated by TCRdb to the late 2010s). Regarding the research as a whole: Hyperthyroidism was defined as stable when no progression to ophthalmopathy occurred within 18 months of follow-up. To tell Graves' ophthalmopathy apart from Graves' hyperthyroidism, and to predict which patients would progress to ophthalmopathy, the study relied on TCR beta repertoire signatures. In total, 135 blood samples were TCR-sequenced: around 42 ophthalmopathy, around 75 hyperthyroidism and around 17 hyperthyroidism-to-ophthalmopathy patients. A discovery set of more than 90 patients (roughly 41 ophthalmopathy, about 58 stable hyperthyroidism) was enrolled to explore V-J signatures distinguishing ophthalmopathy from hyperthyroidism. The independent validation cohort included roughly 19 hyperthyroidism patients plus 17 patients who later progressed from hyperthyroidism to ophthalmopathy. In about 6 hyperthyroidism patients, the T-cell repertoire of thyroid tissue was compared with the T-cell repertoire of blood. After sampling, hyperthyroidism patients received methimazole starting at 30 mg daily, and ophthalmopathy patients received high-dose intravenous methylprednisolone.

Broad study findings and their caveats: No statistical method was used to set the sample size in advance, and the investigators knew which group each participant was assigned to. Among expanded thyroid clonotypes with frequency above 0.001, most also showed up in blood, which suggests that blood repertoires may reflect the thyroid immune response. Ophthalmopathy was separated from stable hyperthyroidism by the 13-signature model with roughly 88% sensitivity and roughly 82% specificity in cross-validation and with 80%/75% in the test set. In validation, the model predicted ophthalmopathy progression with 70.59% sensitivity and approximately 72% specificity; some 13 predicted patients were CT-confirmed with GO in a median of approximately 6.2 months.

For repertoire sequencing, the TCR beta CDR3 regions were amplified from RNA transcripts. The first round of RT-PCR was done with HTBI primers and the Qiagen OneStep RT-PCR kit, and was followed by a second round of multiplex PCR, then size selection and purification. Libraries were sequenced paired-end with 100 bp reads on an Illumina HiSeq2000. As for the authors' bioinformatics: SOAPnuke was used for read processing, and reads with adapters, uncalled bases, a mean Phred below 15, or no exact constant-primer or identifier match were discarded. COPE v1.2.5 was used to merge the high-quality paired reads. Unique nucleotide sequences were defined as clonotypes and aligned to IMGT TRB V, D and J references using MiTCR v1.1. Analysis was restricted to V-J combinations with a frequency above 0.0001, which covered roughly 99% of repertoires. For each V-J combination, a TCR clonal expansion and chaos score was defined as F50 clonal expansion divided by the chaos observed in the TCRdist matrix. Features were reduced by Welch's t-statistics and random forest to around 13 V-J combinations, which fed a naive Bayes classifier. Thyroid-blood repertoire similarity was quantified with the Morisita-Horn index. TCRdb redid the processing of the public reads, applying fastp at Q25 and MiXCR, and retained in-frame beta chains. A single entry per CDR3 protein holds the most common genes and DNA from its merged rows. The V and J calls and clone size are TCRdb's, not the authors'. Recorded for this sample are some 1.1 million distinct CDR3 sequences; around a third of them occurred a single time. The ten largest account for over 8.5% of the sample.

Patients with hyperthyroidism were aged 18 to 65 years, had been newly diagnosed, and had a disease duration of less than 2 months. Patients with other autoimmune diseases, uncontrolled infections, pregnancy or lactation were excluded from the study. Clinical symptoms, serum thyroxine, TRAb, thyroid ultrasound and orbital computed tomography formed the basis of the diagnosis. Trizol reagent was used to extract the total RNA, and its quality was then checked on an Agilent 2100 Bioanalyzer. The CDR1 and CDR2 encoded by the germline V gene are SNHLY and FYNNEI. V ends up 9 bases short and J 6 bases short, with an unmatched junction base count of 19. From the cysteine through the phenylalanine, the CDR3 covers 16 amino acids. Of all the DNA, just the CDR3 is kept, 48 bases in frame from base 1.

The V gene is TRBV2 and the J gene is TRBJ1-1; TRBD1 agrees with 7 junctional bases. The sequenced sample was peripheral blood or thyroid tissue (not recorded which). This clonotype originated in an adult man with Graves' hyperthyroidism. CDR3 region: CASYWDSDGGRPEAFF. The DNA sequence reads TGTGCCAGTTACTGGGACAGTGATGGGGGTAGGCCTGAAGCTTTCTTT.